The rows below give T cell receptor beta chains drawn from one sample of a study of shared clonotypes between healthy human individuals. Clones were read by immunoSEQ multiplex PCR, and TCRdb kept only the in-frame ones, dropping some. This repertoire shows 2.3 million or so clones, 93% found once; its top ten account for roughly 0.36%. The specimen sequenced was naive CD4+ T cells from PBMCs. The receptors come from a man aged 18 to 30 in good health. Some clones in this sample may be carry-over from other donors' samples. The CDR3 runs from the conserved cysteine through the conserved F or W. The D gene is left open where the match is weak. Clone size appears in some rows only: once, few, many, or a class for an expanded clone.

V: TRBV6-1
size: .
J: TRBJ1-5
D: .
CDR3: CASSLLVDQPQHF
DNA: TGTGCCAGCAGCCTCCTGGTTGATCAGCCCCAGCATTTT

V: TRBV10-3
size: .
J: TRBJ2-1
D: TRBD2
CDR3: CAIRPWSGSENEQFF
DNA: TGTGCCATCAGGCCTTGGAGCGGGAGTGAAAATGAGCAGTTCTTC

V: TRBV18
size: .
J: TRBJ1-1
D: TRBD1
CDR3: CASSSGGMGPDTEAFF
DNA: TGTGCCAGCTCCTCAGGGGGGATGGGTCCGGACACTGAAGCTTTCTTT

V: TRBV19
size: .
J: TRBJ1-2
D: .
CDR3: CASSIIRLAGYTF
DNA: TGTGCCAGTAGTATAATAAGGCTTGCTGGCTACACCTTC

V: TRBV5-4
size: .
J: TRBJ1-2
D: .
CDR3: CASSLDRGLYGYTF
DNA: TGTGCCAGCAGCTTGGATCGGGGTCTGTATGGCTACACCTTC

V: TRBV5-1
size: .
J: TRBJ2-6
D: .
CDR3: CASSSLGRLDSGANVLTF
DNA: TGCGCCAGCAGCTCCCTCGGACGCCTCGACTCTGGGGCCAACGTCCTGACTTTC

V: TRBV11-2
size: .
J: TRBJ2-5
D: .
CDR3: CASSQPPRQETQYF
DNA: TGTGCCAGCAGCCAGCCACCACGGCAAGAGACCCAGTACTTC

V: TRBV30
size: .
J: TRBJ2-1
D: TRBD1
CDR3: CAWIRDRGLVEQFF
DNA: TGTGCCTGGATCCGGGACAGGGGGCTGGTTGAGCAGTTCTTC

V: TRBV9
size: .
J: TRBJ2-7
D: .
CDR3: CASSVEAGSGEQYF
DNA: TGTGCCAGCAGCGTAGAGGCAGGTTCCGGCGAGCAGTACTTC

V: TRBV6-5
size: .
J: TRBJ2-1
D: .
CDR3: CASTSLPLVYNEQFF
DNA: TGTGCCAGCACTTCGCTCCCGCTAGTGTACAATGAGCAGTTCTTC

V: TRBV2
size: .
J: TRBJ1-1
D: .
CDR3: CASSERVTQAFF
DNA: TGTGCCAGCAGTGAAAGAGTCACCCAAGCTTTCTTT

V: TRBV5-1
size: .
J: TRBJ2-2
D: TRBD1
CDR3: CASSEGQGNTGELFF
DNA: TGCGCCAGCAGCGAGGGACAGGGCAACACCGGGGAGCTGTTTTTT

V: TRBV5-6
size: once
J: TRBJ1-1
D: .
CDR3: CASSPWRGRLQLNTEAFF
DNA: TGTGCCAGCAGCCCCTGGCGGGGCAGGCTACAACTGAACACTGAAGCTTTCTTT

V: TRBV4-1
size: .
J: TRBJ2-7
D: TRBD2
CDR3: CASSQGTSGSEQYF
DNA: TGCGCCAGCAGCCAAGGGACTAGCGGTTCCGAGCAGTACTTC

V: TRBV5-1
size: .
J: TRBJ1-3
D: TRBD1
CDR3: CASSHPDRVDTIYF
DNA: TGCGCCAGCAGCCACCCGGACAGGGTAGACACCATATATTTT

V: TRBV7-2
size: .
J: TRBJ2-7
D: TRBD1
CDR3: CASSRTGQGSYEQYF
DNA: TGTGCCAGCAGCCGAACGGGACAGGGGTCCTACGAGCAGTACTTC

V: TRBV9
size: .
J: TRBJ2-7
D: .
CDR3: CASSVDPGELAYEQYF
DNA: TGTGCCAGCAGCGTAGATCCGGGGGAGTTAGCCTACGAGCAGTACTTC

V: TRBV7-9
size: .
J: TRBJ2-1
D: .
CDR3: CASSQPTERLSSYNEQFF
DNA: TGTGCCAGCAGCCAACCCACCGAGCGACTGAGCTCCTACAATGAGCAGTTCTTC

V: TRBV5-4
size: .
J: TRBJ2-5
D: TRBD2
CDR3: CASSLKIGTSGGTQYF
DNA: TGTGCCAGCAGCTTGAAGATAGGGACTAGCGGGGGGACCCAGTACTTC

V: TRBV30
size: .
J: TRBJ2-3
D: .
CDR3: CACIPTVSTDTQYF
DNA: TGTGCTTGTATCCCGACGGTAAGCACAGATACGCAGTATTTT

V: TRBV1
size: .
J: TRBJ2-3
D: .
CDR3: CTSSPRWKEREPTDTQYF
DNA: TGCACCAGCAGCCCAAGATGGAAGGAGCGGGAGCCTACTGATACGCAGTATTTT

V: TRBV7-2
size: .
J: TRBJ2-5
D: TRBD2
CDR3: CASSLAGLAGETQYF
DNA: TGTGCCAGCAGCTTGGCCGGACTAGCGGGAGAGACCCAGTACTTC

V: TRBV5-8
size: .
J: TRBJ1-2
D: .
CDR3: CASSFHGYTF
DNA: TGTGCCAGCAGCTTCCATGGCTACACCTTC

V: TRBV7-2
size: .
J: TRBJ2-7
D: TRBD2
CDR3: CASSLVGASGSYEQYF
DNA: TGTGCCAGCAGCTTAGTTGGGGCTAGCGGGAGTTACGAGCAGTACTTC

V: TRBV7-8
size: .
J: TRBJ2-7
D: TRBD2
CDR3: CASSAGLAGVSYEQYF
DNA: TGTGCCAGCAGCGCCGGACTAGCGGGAGTCTCCTACGAGCAGTACTTC

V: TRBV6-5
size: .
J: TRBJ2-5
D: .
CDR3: CASSYSGVKETQYF
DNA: TGTGCCAGCAGTTACTCCGGCGTCAAAGAGACCCAGTACTTC

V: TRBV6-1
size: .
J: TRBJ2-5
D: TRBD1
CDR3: CASSETGDWETQYF
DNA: TGTGCCAGCAGTGAAACAGGGGATTGGGAGACCCAGTACTTC

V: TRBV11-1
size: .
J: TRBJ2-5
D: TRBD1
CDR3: CASSSGTVEYRTQYF
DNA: TGTGCCAGCAGCTCCGGGACAGTAGAATATCGGACCCAGTACTTC

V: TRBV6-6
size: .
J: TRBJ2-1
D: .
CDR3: CASNTGIRWNEQFF
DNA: TGTGCCAGCAACACCGGGATTAGGTGGAATGAGCAGTTCTTC

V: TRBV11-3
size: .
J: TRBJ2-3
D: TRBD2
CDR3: CASSSGTSGLTDTQYF
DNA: TGTGCCAGCAGCTCAGGGACTAGCGGACTCACAGATACGCAGTATTTT

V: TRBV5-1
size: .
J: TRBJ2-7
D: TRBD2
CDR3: CASSGGLANYEQYF
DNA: TGCGCCAGCAGCGGGGGACTAGCGAACTACGAGCAGTACTTC

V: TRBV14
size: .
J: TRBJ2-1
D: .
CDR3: CASSQDQQGEQFF
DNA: TGTGCCAGCAGCCAAGATCAGCAAGGGGAGCAGTTCTTC

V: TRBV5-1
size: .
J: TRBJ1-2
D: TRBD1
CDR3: CASSWGQGASGYTF
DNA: TGCGCCAGCAGCTGGGGACAGGGGGCCAGTGGCTACACCTTC

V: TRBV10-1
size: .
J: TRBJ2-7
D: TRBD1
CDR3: CASSGQGGTYEQYF
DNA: TGCGCCAGCAGTGGACAGGGGGGAACCTACGAGCAGTACTTC

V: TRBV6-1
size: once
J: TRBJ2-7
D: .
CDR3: CASRTRSFGNYEQYF
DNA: TGTGCCAGCAGGACCCGCTCTTTTGGAAACTACGAGCAGTACTTC

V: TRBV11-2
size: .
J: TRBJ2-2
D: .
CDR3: CASRQYLGNTGELFF
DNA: TGTGCCAGCAGGCAGTATCTAGGGAACACCGGGGAGCTGTTTTTT

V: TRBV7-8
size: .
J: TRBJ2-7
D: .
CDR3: CASSFLSGSYEQYF
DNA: TGTGCCAGCAGCTTTCTCAGCGGGTCCTACGAGCAGTACTTC

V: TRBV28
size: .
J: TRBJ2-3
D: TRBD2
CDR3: CASSLSGLADTDTQYF
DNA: TGTGCCAGCAGTTTATCAGGACTAGCGGACACAGATACGCAGTATTTT

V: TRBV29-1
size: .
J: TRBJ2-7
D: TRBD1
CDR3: CSATGQGGSYEQYF
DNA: TGCAGCGCGACGGGACAGGGTGGGTCCTACGAGCAGTACTTC

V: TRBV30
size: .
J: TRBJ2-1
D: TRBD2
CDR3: CAWRLAGGEQFF
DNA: TGTGCCTGGCGACTAGCGGGGGGTGAGCAGTTCTTC

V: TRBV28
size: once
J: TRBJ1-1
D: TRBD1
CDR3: CASTRGGNTEAFF
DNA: TGTGCCAGCACCAGGGGGGGGAACACTGAAGCTTTCTTT

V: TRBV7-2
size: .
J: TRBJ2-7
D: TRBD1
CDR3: CASSLDRDNEQYF
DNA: TGTGCCAGCAGCCTGGACAGGGACAACGAGCAGTACTTC

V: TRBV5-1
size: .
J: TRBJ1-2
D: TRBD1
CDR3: CASSVRTGEGYGYTF
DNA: TGCGCCAGCAGCGTACGCACAGGGGAGGGCTATGGCTACACCTTC

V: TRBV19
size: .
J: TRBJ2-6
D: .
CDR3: CASGRANVLTF
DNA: TGTGCCAGTGGAAGGGCCAACGTCCTGACTTTC

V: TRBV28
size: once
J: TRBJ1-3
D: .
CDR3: CASRGPVGGGNTIYF
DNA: TGTGCCAGCAGGGGCCCGGTGGGCGGTGGAAACACCATATATTTT

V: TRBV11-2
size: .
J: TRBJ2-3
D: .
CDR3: CASRYTDTQYF
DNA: TGTGCCAGCAGGTACACAGATACGCAGTATTTT

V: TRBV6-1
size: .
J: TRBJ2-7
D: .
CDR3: CASSDRVTYEQYF
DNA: TGTGCCAGCAGTGATAGGGTGACCTACGAGCAGTACTTC

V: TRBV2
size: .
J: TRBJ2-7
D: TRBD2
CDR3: CARLAGGGEQYF
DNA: TGTGCCAGACTAGCGGGAGGGGGAGAGCAGTACTTC

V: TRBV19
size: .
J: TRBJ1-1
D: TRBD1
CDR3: CASSSQGANTEAFF
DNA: TGTGCCAGTAGTTCCCAGGGGGCGAACACTGAAGCTTTCTTT

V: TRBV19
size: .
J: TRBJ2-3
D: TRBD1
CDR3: CASSLKGASTDTQYF
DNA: TGTGCCAGTAGTTTAAAGGGGGCGAGCACAGATACGCAGTATTTT

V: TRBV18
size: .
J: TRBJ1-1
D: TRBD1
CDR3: CASSPMGQGVGTEAFF
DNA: TGTGCCAGCTCACCCATGGGACAGGGTGTAGGGACTGAAGCTTTCTTT